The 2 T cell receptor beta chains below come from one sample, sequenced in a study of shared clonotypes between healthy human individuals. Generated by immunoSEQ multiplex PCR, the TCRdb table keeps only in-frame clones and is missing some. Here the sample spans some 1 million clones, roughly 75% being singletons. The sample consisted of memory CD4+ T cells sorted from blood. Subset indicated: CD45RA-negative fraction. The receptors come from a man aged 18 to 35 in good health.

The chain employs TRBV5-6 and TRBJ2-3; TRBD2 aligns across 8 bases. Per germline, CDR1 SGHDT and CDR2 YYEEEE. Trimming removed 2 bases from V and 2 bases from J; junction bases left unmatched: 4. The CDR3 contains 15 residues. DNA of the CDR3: TGTGCCAGCAGCTTCCTAGCGGGCTTCACAGATACGCAGTATTTT. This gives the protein CASSFLAGFTDTQYF.

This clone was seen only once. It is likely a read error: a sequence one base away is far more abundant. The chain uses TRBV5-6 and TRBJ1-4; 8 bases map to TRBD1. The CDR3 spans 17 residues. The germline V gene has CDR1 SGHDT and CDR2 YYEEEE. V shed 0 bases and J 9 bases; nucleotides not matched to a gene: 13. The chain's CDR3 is CASSLGLGKDRAKKLFF. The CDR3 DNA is TGTGCCAGCAGCTTGGGTTTGGGGAAGGACAGGGCTAAAAAACTGTTTTTT.